This is a list of T cell receptor beta chains from one sample in a study of cytotoxic CD8 clonotypes in ibrutinib-treated CLL. Sequencing was performed with immunoSEQ multiplex PCR; in TCRdb, only in-frame clones are kept and a portion is missing. The table includes 250,000 to 350,000 clones, roughly four fifths detected once. This material consisted of PBMCs, taken at disease progression, from a patient treated with ibrutinib. The receptor source for this set is a human donor with chronic lymphocytic leukemia. CDR3s include the opening cysteine and the closing phenylalanine or tryptophan. D genes are given only for firm matches. Only part of the rows carry a size: once, few, many, or a class if the clone is expanded.

>-|TRBV28|TRBD1|TRBJ1-4
TGTGCCAGCAGCTACAGGGGGCTAGGGGAAAAACTGTTTTTT
CASSYRGLGEKLFF
>-|TRBV28|-|TRBJ1-1
TGTGCCAGCAGTTCCTCAGCGGGACGGAGTCAAGCTTTCTTT
CASSSSAGRSQAFF
>-|TRBV5-6|TRBD2|TRBJ2-7
TGTGCCAGCAGCTTAACTAGCGCATCCTACGAGCAGTACTTC
CASSLTSASYEQYF
>once|TRBV15|-|TRBJ2-1
TGTGCCACCAGCAGAGATTTCCACAATGAGCAGTTCTTC
CATSRDFHNEQFF
>-|TRBV19|-|TRBJ1-1
TGTGCCAGTAGTATAGCGGGGGGATGGAACACTGAAGCTTTCTTT
CASSIAGGWNTEAFF
>-|TRBV2|-|TRBJ2-7
TGTGCCAGCAGTGAGACCGCCTACGAGCAGTACTTC
CASSETAYEQYF
>-|TRBV19|TRBD1|TRBJ1-2
TGTGCCAGTAGTACGACAGGGGGCTATGGCTACACCTTC
CASSTTGGYGYTF
>once|TRBV18|TRBD1|TRBJ1-5
TGTGCCAGCTCCCAAGGGACAGGGGGCCGGCAGCCCCAGCATTTT
CASSQGTGGRQPQHF
>-|TRBV1|-|TRBJ1-2
TGCACCAGCAGCCAGAGGAAAGGGGGAATCAATAACTATGGCTACACCTTC
CTSSQRKGGINNYGYTF
>-|TRBV5-4|TRBD2|TRBJ2-3
TGTGCCAGCAGCTGGGGGACTAGCGGGGACACAGATACGCAGTATTTT
CASSWGTSGDTDTQYF
>-|TRBV18|-|TRBJ2-5
TGTGCCAGCTCACCACGGAAAGAGACCCAGTACTTC
CASSPRKETQYF
>-|TRBV27|-|TRBJ1-5
TGTGCCAGCAGTTCCAGGGTGGAGGGGCAGCCCCAGCATTTT
CASSSRVEGQPQHF
>-|TRBV5-4|-|TRBJ2-3
TGTGCCAGCAGCTTTCGACTCCTCACCACAGATACGCAGTATTTT
CASSFRLLTTDTQYF
>-|TRBV10-3|TRBD2|TRBJ2-1
TGTGCCATCAGTGGATCACGGGGGGGCCTCGGAGATGAGCAGTTCTTC
CAISGSRGGLGDEQFF
>-|TRBV29-1|-|TRBJ2-7
TGCAGCGTTGAAGAGATGGACGGGTACGAGCAGTACTTC
CSVEEMDGYEQYF
>-|TRBV9|-|TRBJ1-2
TGTGCCAGCAGCGTAGAAGAGGACAACTATGGCTACACCTTC
CASSVEEDNYGYTF
>-|TRBV11-2|-|TRBJ1-6
TGTGCCAGCAGCTTATACCTCTCCTATAATTCACCCCTCCACTTT
CASSLYLSYNSPLHF
>once|TRBV2|TRBD1|TRBJ2-5
TGTGCCAGCAGCCGGGACAGGGGAGAGACCCAGTACTTC
CASSRDRGETQYF
>once|TRBV4-3|-|TRBJ2-7
TGCGCCAGCAGCCAGGGGACTGGGAGCTCCTACGAGCAGTACTTC
CASSQGTGSSYEQYF
>few|TRBV25-1|-|TRBJ2-7
TGTGCCAGCAGTGAAGGTTTTGCCTACGAGCAGTACTTC
CASSEGFAYEQYF
>-|TRBV6-6|-|TRBJ2-2
TGTGCCAGCAGTTCCCTCTCGGACGGGGAGCTGTTTTTT
CASSSLSDGELFF
>-|TRBV27|-|TRBJ2-2
TGTGCCAGCAGTTTAGTCGGATGGAACACCGGGGAGCTGTTTTTT
CASSLVGWNTGELFF
>few|TRBV27|TRBD1|TRBJ1-2
TGTGCCAGCAGTTCTGACAGGGTCTATGGCTACACCTTC
CASSSDRVYGYTF
>few|TRBV6-6|-|TRBJ2-7
TGTGCCAGCAGCCCGGCAGAGAACGAGCAGTACTTC
CASSPAENEQYF
>once|TRBV11-3|TRBD2|TRBJ2-1
TGTGCCAGCAGCGGGGGGACTAGCGGGAGGAATGAGCAGTTCTTC
CASSGGTSGRNEQFF
>-|TRBV4-1|-|TRBJ2-5
TGCGCCAGCAGCCAAGACGGTCTAGGACAAGAGACCCAGTACTTC
CASSQDGLGQETQYF
>few|TRBV6-5|-|TRBJ2-7
TGTGCCAGCAGAAAGATCGGGACGACCCCCTACGAGCAGTACTTC
CASRKIGTTPYEQYF
>once|TRBV7-8|-|TRBJ2-2
TGTGCCAGCGCCGGCGGGGAGCTGTTTTTT
CASAGGELFF
>-|TRBV5-1|-|TRBJ1-2
TGCGCCAGCAGCCCGAGCGCGGGGTTCTATGGCTACACCTTC
CASSPSAGFYGYTF
>-|TRBV7-8|TRBD1|TRBJ2-5
TGTGCAGGAGGTGAAGGGACAGGGGATGCGGAGACCCAGTACTTC
CAGGEGTGDAETQYF
>-|TRBV6-1|-|TRBJ2-4
TGTGCCAGCACAGGGAAACGAAACATTCAGTACTTC
CASTGKRNIQYF
>-|TRBV25-1|-|TRBJ2-4
TGTGCCAGCAGTGAATCAATCGTTGGAAACATTCAGTACTTC
CASSESIVGNIQYF
>-|TRBV6-6|-|TRBJ1-1
TGTGCCAGCAGTTACTCAGGGGTTTTGAACGAAGCTTTCTTT
CASSYSGVLNEAFF
>-|TRBV28|-|TRBJ2-3
TGTGCCAGCAGCCAACTAGTGGGGACCACAGATACGCAGTATTTT
CASSQLVGTTDTQYF
>-|TRBV5-1|TRBD1|TRBJ1-2
TGCGCCAGCAGCTTCTCTCGACAGGGACACACCTATGGCTACACCTTC
CASSFSRQGHTYGYTF
>-|TRBV9|TRBD1|TRBJ1-2
TGTGCCAGCAGGTCCACAGGGGGCCTTTATGGCTACACCTTC
CASRSTGGLYGYTF
>-|TRBV6-6|-|TRBJ1-2
TGTGCCAGCAGTTATTTGAGGCTTACTAACTATGGCTACACCTTC
CASSYLRLTNYGYTF
>-|TRBV28|-|TRBJ1-3
TGTGCCAGCAGTTTATTATCAGGGCAGTTGAGCTCTGGAAACACCATATATTTT
CASSLLSGQLSSGNTIYF
>-|TRBV4-1|TRBD2|TRBJ2-3
TGCGCCAGCACCGAAGCGGGGGGGGTTCCCAACACAGATACGCAGTATTTT
CASTEAGGVPNTDTQYF
>-|TRBV2|-|TRBJ2-6
TGTGCCAGCAGTGATAGGGGACTGCTCTCTGGGGCCAACGTCCTGACTTTC
CASSDRGLLSGANVLTF
>-|TRBV6-6|-|TRBJ2-1
TGTGCCAGCAGTCCCCGGAGAGGTTCGTTCTTC
CASSPRRGSFF
>-|TRBV27|-|TRBJ2-7
TGTGCCAGCAGTTTAGTGGCAGGGAACCACGAGCAGTACTTC
CASSLVAGNHEQYF
>-|TRBV20-1|-|TRBJ2-2
TGCAGTGCTGTACAGACCGGGGAGCTGTTTTTT
CSAVQTGELFF
>-|TRBV11-2|-|TRBJ2-5
TGTGCCAGCAGCTTAGGAGGGACAGAGACCCAGTACTTC
CASSLGGTETQYF
>-|TRBV2|TRBD1|TRBJ1-6
TGTGCCAGCAGTGAGAGACAGGGAGATTCACCCCTCCACTTT
CASSERQGDSPLHF
>-|TRBV6-6|-|TRBJ1-4
TGTGCCAGCAGTTACTCGACAGGTGAAAAACTGTTTTTT
CASSYSTGEKLFF
>-|TRBV5-6|TRBD1|TRBJ1-4
TGTGCCAGCAGCGGGACAGGGGCCGGTGAAAAACTGTTTTTT
CASSGTGAGEKLFF
>-|TRBV6-5|-|TRBJ2-7
TGTGCCAGCAGTAGGCAGTCTTTCTACGAGCAGTACTTC
CASSRQSFYEQYF
>-|TRBV18|TRBD1|TRBJ2-7
TGTGCCAGCTCACCACGGGACAGGGTTAGGGGGGAGCAGTACTTC
CASSPRDRVRGEQYF
>few|TRBV6-6|-|TRBJ1-6
TGTGCCAGCAGTTTGCGGGTCCTCGGGGGGGATTCACCCCTCCACTTT
CASSLRVLGGDSPLHF
>-|TRBV5-1|TRBD2|TRBJ2-3
TGCGCCAGCAGCTTGGCTCTCCTAGCGGGGGGGACAGATACGCAGTATTTT
CASSLALLAGGTDTQYF